The 19 T cell receptor beta chains below all came from one sample that was sequenced in a study of blood T cells in healthy people across ages. The authors ran a second PCR of about 6 to 11 cycles using a sample-barcoded 5' primer and a J-beta primer mix. From the 5' RACE reads, TCRdb called clonotypes with MiXCR, one entry per CDR3 protein. The table lists 890,000 or so distinct CDR3 sequences, 62% of them singletons. The sequenced sample consisted of blood. The source of these receptors is a young man in good health.

This clonotype was observed a single time. This chain joins TRBV4-3 and TRBJ1-1; unclear D gene. Trimming removed 1 base from V and 6 bases from J, with 15 bases in between. Per the germline V gene, CDR1 is LGHNA and CDR2 is YSLEER. This CDR3 region has 15 residues. CDR3 sequence (DNA): TGCGCCAGCAGCCAAGGGGCACCGGGCGGACCTGAAGCTTTCTTT. It specifies CASSQGAPGGPEAFF.

The chain employs TRBV7-2 and TRBJ2-7; TRBD2 matches at 10 bases. From germline, CDR1 is SGHTA and CDR2 FQGNSA. Trimming removed 1 base from V and 2 bases from J; junction bases left unmatched: 5. The CDR3 runs to 16 residues. The CDR3 DNA reads as TGTGCCAGCAGCTTAGTATCAGCGGGGGGGCCCTACGAGCAGTACTTC. It yields the protein CASSLVSAGGPYEQYF.

The chain links TRBV4-3 to TRBJ1-6; the D is unclear. This CDR3 is 13 amino acids long. Trimming took off 0 bases at V and 10 bases at J, with 7 bases between the two ends. From germline, CDR1 is LGHNA and CDR2 YSLEER. The CDR3 nucleotides are TGCGCCAGCAGCCAAGATGGCGGCTCACCCCTCCACTTT. Amino acid sequence: CASSQDGGSPLHF.

The chain has TRBV5-1 and TRBJ2-1, with no clear D. This CDR3 is built from 12 residues. The V end lost 4 bases, the J end lost 5 bases, and 7 bases lay between the germline ends. The germline gives CDR1 SGHRS, CDR2 YFSETQ. CDR3 region: CASSLSDNEQFF. In DNA, the CDR3 is TGCGCCAGCAGCCTCAGCGACAATGAGCAGTTCTTC.

This clonotype was counted many times. V gene TRBV12-3 or TRBV12-4 combines with J gene TRBJ2-5, with 10 nucleotides matching TRBD2. CDR3 length: 15 amino acids. Trimming at V came to 6 bases and at J to 1 base, leaving 5 bases not matched to a gene. This CDR3 is CASRSTSGAQETQYF. The CDR3 coding sequence is TGTGCCAGCAGATCTACTAGCGGGGCCCAAGAGACCCAGTACTTC.

There are a few counts of this clonotype. The V gene is TRBV6-6, the J gene TRBJ2-7; 9 bases line up with TRBD1. CDR1 and CDR2 (germline): MNHNY, SVGAGI (reference sequence). V was clipped by 2 bases and J by 6 bases; unmatched bases: 8. CDR3 size: 15 residues. The CDR3 region has the DNA TGTGCCAGCAGTTACCGGGACAGGGATGCTCTCGAGCAGTACTTC. Encoded protein: CASSYRDRDALEQYF.

The chain couples TRBV3-1 to TRBJ2-7, with D possibly matching TRBD2 (5 bases). The end of the DNA fits TRBJ2-5 better, so the J call may be wrong. This CDR3 has 14 amino acids. The germline CDR1 and CDR2 sequences are LGHDT and YNNKEL (reference sequence). The CDR3 is CASSQEWRAETQYF. As DNA, the CDR3 is TGTGCCAGCAGCCAAGAGTGGCGGGCGGAGACCCAGTACTTC.

This chain uses TRBV3-1 with TRBJ1-1; TRBD1 might be the D (5 bases). The CDR3 is made up of 13 amino acids. Germline V gene sequence: CDR1 LGHDT, CDR2 YNNKEL (reference sequence). V was trimmed by 0 bases and J by 10 bases, leaving 12 bases between them. The CDR3 DNA reads TGTGCCAGCAGCCAAGAGGGGCAGGCGGCAGCTTTCTTT. Translating it yields CASSQEGQAAAFF.

The chain joins TRBV12-3 or TRBV12-4 to TRBJ2-5; TRBD1 matches at 7 bases. Trimming cost V 4 bases and J 2 bases; bases outside gene matches: 7. The CDR3 totals 15 residues. The CDR3 nucleotides read TGTGCCAGCAGTTACGGGACAGAGTCTCAAGAGACCCAGTACTTC. Its translation is CASSYGTESQETQYF.

This chain joins TRBV6-5 and TRBJ2-4; D may be TRBD1 or TRBD2 (5 bases each). The CDR3 length is 13 residues. Trimming shortened V by 5 bases and J by 11 bases, and 16 bases separated the two germline ends. Germline-derived CDR1 and CDR2 are MNHEY and SVGAGI. CDR3 residues: CASSTIQGAVQYF. DNA of the CDR3: TGTGCCAGCAGTACTATCCAGGGAGCGGTTCAGTACTTC.

The rearrangement joins TRBV20-1 to TRBJ2-5; D unresolved. CDR1 is DFQATT, CDR2 SNEGSKA, per germline (reference sequence). CDR3 length: 14 amino acids. The V end lost 0 bases, the J end lost 2 bases, and 10 bases lay between the germline ends. In DNA, the CDR3 is TGCAGTGCTAGAGATGCGACAATACAAGAGACCCAGTACTTC. Residues: CSARDATIQETQYF.

The V and J genes are TRBV20-1 and TRBJ2-7, with no clear D. Per the germline V gene, CDR1 is DFQATT and CDR2 is SNEGSKA (reference sequence). This CDR3 contains 14 residues. Trimming shortened V by 0 bases and J by 0 bases, and 9 bases separated the two germline ends. The CDR3 loop is CSARDNRNSYEQYF. CDR3 DNA sequence: TGCAGTGCTAGAGATAATCGGAACTCCTACGAGCAGTACTTC.

The chain combines TRBV7-2 with TRBJ2-3, with D possibly being TRBD1 or TRBD2 (5 bases each). CDR3 length equals 16 residues. Per germline, CDR1 SGHTA and CDR2 FQGNSA. Trimming shortened V by 1 base and J by 1 base, and 12 bases separated the two germline ends. Here the CDR3 reads CASSLGGVRGTDTQYF. For the CDR3, the DNA is TGTGCCAGCAGCTTAGGAGGGGTACGCGGCACAGATACGCAGTATTTT. Full variable domain (rest looked up from reference TRBV7-2 and TRBJ2-3): GAGVSQSPSNKVTEKGKDVELRCDPISGHTALYWYRQSLGQGLEFLIYFQGNSAPDKSGLPSDRFSAERTGGSVSTLTIQRTQQEDSAVYLCASSLGGVRGTDTQYFGPGTRLTVL.

The gene calls are TRBV9 and TRBJ1-2, with D perhaps TRBD1 (6 bases). The CDR3 covers 13 residues. Germline V CDR1 and CDR2: SGDLS, YYNGEE. V was clipped by 3 bases and J by 8 bases, with 14 bases between them. The CDR3 DNA reads TGTGCCAGCAGCGGGGCGGGGGCGAGGGGCTACACCTTC. Translated: CASSGAGARGYTF.

The gene calls are TRBV20-1 and TRBJ2-2; D perhaps matches TRBD1 (5 bases). In germline, CDR1 is DFQATT, CDR2 SNEGSKA (reference sequence). The CDR3 spans 16 residues. V dropped 0 bases and J dropped 2 bases, with 13 bases sitting between them. CDR3 loop: CSARDAQAVNTGELFF. For the CDR3, the DNA is TGCAGTGCTAGAGATGCACAGGCAGTTAACACCGGGGAGCTGTTTTTT.

As for this clonotype: A much larger clonotype is one base distant, so this may be a read error. The V and J genes are TRBV6-6 and TRBJ2-1, with D unresolved. CDR3 size: 13 residues. Trimming took 8 bases from V and 3 from J, leaving 11 bases between them. CDR1 and CDR2 (germline): MNHNY, SVGAGI (reference sequence). CDR3 sequence (DNA): TGTGCCAGCGGCCCCAGAGGCTACAATGAGCAGTTCTTC. Amino acids: CASGPRGYNEQFF.

This clonotype was recorded once. This chain links TRBV5-1 with TRBJ2-3; unclear D gene. Germline CDR1 SGHRS, CDR2 YFSETQ. CDR3 length: 14 amino acids. The V end was cut by 4 bases, the J end by 4 bases, with 13 bases between. The CDR3 here is CASSVILTADTQYF. Written as DNA, the CDR3 is TGCGCCAGCAGCGTGATCCTAACTGCAGATACGCAGTATTTT.

This clonotype appeared many times. V and J are TRBV29-1 and TRBJ2-1, with D possibly matching TRBD2 (6 bases). Germline loops: CDR1 SQVTM, CDR2 ANQGSEA. The CDR3 extends over 13 amino acids. Trimming cost V 4 bases and J 5 bases, with 12 bases left between them. CDR3 amino acids: CSVGAGRNNEQFF. In DNA form, the CDR3 reads TGCAGCGTTGGGGCGGGGAGAAACAATGAGCAGTTCTTC.

The CDR3 spells CASRFNEGGGRGTQYF. Written as DNA, the CDR3 is TGTGCCAGCAGATTCAACGAGGGAGGAGGACGGGGTACGCAGTATTTT. The chain employs TRBV12-3 or TRBV12-4 and TRBJ2-3; maybe TRBD2 (6 bases). This CDR3 spans 16 amino acids. V lost 6 bases and J 8 bases, leaving 24 bases between the germline ends.